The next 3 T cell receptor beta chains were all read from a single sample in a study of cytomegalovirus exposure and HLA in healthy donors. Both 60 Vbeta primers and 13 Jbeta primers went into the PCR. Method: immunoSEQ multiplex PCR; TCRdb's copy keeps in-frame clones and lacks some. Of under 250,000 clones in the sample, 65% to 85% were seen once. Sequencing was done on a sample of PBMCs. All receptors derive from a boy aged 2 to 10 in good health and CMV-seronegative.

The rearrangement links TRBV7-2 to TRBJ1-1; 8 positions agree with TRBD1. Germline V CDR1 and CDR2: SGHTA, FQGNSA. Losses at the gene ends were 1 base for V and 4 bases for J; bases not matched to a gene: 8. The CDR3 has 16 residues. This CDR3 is CASSLGRGRGSTEAFF. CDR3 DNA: TGTGCCAGCAGCTTAGGCAGGGGGCGCGGTAGCACTGAAGCTTTCTTT. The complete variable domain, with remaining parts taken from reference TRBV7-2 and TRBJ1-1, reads GAGVSQSPSNKVTEKGKDVELRCDPISGHTALYWYRQSLGQGLEFLIYFQGNSAPDKSGLPSDRFSAERTGGSVSTLTIQRTQQEDSAVYLCASSLGRGRGSTEAFFGQGTRLTVV.

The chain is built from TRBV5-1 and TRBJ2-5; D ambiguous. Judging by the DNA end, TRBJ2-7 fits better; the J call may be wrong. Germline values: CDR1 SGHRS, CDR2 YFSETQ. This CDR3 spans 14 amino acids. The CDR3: CASSFRLEAYEQYF. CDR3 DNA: TGCGCCAGCAGCTTCCGACTGGAAGCCTACGAGCAGTACTTC.

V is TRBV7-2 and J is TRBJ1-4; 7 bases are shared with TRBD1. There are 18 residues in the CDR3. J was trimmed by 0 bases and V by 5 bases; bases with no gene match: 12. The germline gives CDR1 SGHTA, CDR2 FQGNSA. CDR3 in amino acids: CASSLPAGGFTTNEKLFF. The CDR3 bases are TGTGCCAGCAGCCTACCTGCAGGGGGTTTTACAACTAATGAAAAACTGTTTTTT. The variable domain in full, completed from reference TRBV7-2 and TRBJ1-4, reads GAGVSQSPSNKVTEKGKDVELRCDPISGHTALYWYRQSLGQGLEFLIYFQGNSAPDKSGLPSDRFSAERTGGSVSTLTIQRTQQEDSAVYLCASSLPAGGFTTNEKLFFGSGTQLSVL.